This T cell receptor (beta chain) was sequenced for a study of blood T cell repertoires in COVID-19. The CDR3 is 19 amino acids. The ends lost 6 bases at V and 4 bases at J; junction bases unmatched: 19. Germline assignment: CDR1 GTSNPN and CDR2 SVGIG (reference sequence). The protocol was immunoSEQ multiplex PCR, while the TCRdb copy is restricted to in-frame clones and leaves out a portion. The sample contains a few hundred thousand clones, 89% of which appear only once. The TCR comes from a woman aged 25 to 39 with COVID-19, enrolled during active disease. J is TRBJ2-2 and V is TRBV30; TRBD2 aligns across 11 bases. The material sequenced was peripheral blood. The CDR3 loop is CACTNVPGLAVKPTGELFF. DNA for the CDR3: TGTGCCTGCACCAACGTACCGGGACTAGCGGTAAAGCCCACCGGGGAGCTGTTTTTT. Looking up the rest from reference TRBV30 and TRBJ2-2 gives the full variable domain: SQTIHQWPATLVQPVGSPLSLECTVEGTSNPNLYWYRQAAGRGLQLLFYSVGIGQISSEVPQNLSASRPQDRQFILSSKKLLLSDSGFYLCACTNVPGLAVKPTGELFFGEGSRLTVL.